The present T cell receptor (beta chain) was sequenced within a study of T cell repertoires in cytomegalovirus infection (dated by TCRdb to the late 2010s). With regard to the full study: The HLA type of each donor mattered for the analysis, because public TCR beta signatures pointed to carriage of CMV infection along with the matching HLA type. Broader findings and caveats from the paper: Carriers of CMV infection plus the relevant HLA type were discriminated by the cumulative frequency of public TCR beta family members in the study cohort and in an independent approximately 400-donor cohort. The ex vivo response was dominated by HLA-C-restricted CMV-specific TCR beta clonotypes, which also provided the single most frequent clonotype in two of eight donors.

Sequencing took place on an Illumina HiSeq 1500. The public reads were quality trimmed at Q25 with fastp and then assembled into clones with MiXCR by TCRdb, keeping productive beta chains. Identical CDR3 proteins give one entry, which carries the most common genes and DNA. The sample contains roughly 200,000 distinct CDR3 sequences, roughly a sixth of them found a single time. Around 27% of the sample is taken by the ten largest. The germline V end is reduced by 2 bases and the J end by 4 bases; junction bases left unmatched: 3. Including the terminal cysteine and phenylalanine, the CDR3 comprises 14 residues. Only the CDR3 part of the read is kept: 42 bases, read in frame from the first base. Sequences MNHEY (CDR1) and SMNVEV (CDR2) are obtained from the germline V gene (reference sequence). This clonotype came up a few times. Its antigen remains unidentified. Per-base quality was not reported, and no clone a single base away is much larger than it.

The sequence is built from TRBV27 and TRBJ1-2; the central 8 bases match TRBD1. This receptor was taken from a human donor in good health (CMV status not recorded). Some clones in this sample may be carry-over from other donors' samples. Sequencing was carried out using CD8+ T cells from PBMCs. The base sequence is TGTGCCAGCAGTTTACAGGGGGCGGCCTATGGCTACACCTTC. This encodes CASSLQGAAYGYTF.